The T cell receptor (beta chain) described here comes from a study of PD-1 blockade in classical Hodgkin lymphoma. As to time point: cycle 4 day 1 (C4D1), after less than seven weeks of nivolumab. Every patient experienced relapse after autologous stem cell transplantation, and brentuximab vedotin exposure varied. The CD4+ T cells used were purified from thawed PBMCs through magnetic negative selection. Assay: immunoSEQ multiplex PCR; the TCRdb copy retains only in-frame clones and omits some. The table shows almost 20,000 clones, with less than 90% occurring only once. The germline V and J ends were trimmed by 5 bases and 10 bases, with 9 bases remaining between them. Germline V lookup: CDR1 LNHDA, CDR2 SQIVND (reference sequence). This CDR3 contains 11 residues.

The chain uses TRBV19 and TRBJ2-1; D unclear. The specimen comprised CD4+ T cells from blood, sampled before the fourth cycle of nivolumab. The TCR comes from a human donor with classical Hodgkin lymphoma. The CDR3 loop is CASSWALEQFF. The CDR3 DNA is TGTGCCAGTAGTTGGGCCCTCGAGCAGTTCTTC.